Listed here are 32 T cell receptor beta chains from one sample, sequenced in a study of blood T cell repertoires in COVID-19 (dated by TCRdb to 2018 to 2021). Libraries were prepared through the immunoSEQ multiplex PCR assay. TCRdb retrieved this table from immuneACCESS and kept in-frame rearrangements only. Not all clones are present; in checked studies, unresolved V genes account for under half, and no reason is known for the remainder. Present in this sample are about 170,000 clones, approximately 90% of which were seen just once. In total, the top ten clones hold 3.7% of the sample. Sequenced input: peripheral blood. These receptors came from a man aged 18 to 30 with active or convalescent COVID-19.

The V and J genes are TRBV5-5 and TRBJ1-3; TRBD1 matches 7 bases. Germline-derived CDR1 and CDR2 are SGHKS and YYEKEE (reference sequence). This CDR3 region has 16 residues. V was clipped by 1 base and J by 0 bases; unmatched bases: 4. The CDR3 region has the DNA TGTGCCAGCAGCTTGACAGGGGACGCCTCTGGAAACACCATATATTTT. It specifies CASSLTGDASGNTIYF.

The V call is TRBV29-1, the J call TRBJ2-1; TRBD1 agrees at 10 bases. J was trimmed by 8 bases and V by 1 base; bases with no gene match: 2. The germline V gene encodes CDR1 SQVTM and CDR2 ANQGSEA. CDR3 length: 13 amino acids. CDR3 sequence: CSVEAGQGDEQFF. DNA for the CDR3: TGCAGCGTTGAAGCCGGACAGGGGGATGAGCAGTTCTTC.

This clone was seen only once. V and J are TRBV4-1 and TRBJ2-7; 9 bases are a match to TRBD1. The J segment lost 2 bases and the V segment lost 3 bases, leaving 14 bases of the junction unmatched. In germline, CDR1 is MGHRA, CDR2 YSYEKL. CDR3 length: 18 amino acids. The chain's CDR3 is CASSQGQGGSQITYEQYV. The CDR3 DNA reads TGCGCCAGCAGCCAGGGACAGGGAGGGTCCCAAATCACCTACGAGCAGTACGTC.

The V call is TRBV20-1, the J call TRBJ1-2; D is unresolved. The CDR3 totals 11 residues. CDR1 is DFQATT, CDR2 SNEGSKA, per germline (reference sequence). The germline V and J ends were trimmed by 3 bases and 10 bases, with 12 bases remaining between them. This chain's CDR3 is CSASRSPDYTF. As DNA, the CDR3 is TGCAGTGCTAGCCGGTCGCCTGACTACACCTTC.

This chain links TRBV27 with TRBJ1-2; 7 bases line up with TRBD1. CDR1 is MNHEY and CDR2 is SMNVEV in the germline V gene (reference sequence). This CDR3 is 16 amino acids long. Germline trimming cut 4 bases from V and 4 bases from J; bases unmatched to any gene: 12. The CDR3 DNA reads TGTGCCAGCAGTTCAAGGACAGGCCTAGGATTCTATGGCTACACCTTC. Amino acid sequence: CASSSRTGLGFYGYTF.

This chain links TRBV28 with TRBJ1-2; D not certain. The CDR3 covers 13 residues. Germline V gives CDR1 MDHEN, CDR2 SYDVKM. Deletions cut 3 bases from V and 8 bases from J, with 13 bases between. CDR3 residues: CASSFGPTGGYTF. The CDR3, as DNA: TGTGCCAGCAGTTTTGGACCCACGGGGGGCTACACCTTC.

This clone was detected only a few times. The V and J genes are TRBV6-1 and TRBJ1-1; D is ambiguous. The CDR3 sequence is 13 residues long. Between the trimmed V and J ends, which lost 3 bases and 10 bases, there was a span of 15 bases. The germline V gene encodes CDR1 MNHNS and CDR2 SASEGT. CDR3 sequence reads: CASSERDLRTAFF. In DNA, the CDR3 is TGTGCCAGCAGTGAGCGGGATTTGAGGACAGCTTTCTTT.

The V and J genes are TRBV15 and TRBJ1-2; 11 bases are a match to TRBD1. Germline assignment: CDR1 LNHNV and CDR2 YYDKDF (reference sequence). V shed 4 bases and J 8 bases; nucleotides not matched to a gene: 6. The CDR3 loop spans 14 amino acids. The CDR3 region has the DNA TGTGCCACCAGCATTGTACGGACAGGGGGCGGCTACACCTTC. Translating gives CATSIVRTGGGYTF.

The gene calls are TRBV4-1 and TRBJ1-1; weak D call: TRBD1 (6 bases). CDR1 is MGHRA and CDR2 is YSYEKL in the germline V gene. The CDR3 sequence is 14 residues long. V was cut by 4 bases and J by 5 bases, with 14 bases left in between. This CDR3 is CASSRIRDITEAFF. CDR3 bases: TGCGCCAGCAGCCGGATCCGGGACATAACTGAAGCTTTCTTT.

The chain employs TRBV20-1 and TRBJ2-7, with D possibly being TRBD1 (7 bases). There are 14 residues in the CDR3. The V end lost 3 bases, the J end lost 2 bases, and 14 bases lay between the germline ends. Germline V gene sequence: CDR1 DFQATT, CDR2 SNEGSKA (reference sequence). The CDR3 loop reads CSASTGEVAYEQYV. The CDR3 DNA is TGCAGTGCTAGTACAGGGGAGGTTGCCTACGAGCAGTACGTC.

The CDR3 region has the DNA TGTGCCAGCAGCTTAGCGCGGGCTAGCGGGGGCACCTCCTACAATGAGCAGTTCTTC. Translating gives CASSLARASGGTSYNEQFF. V gene TRBV7-8 combines with J gene TRBJ2-1; 10 positions agree with TRBD2. V was clipped by 0 bases and J by 0 bases; unmatched bases: 8. This CDR3 has 19 residues. CDR1 is SGHVS and CDR2 is FQNEAQ in the germline V gene.

The chain is built from TRBV5-6 and TRBJ2-3; 8 nucleotides align to TRBD2. Unmatched junction bases numbered 6, after V lost 3 bases and J lost 6 bases. The germline V gene encodes CDR1 SGHDT and CDR2 YYEEEE. The CDR3 is made up of 14 amino acids. As DNA, the CDR3 is TGTGCCAGCAGCTCAAGCGGGGGAGGGGATACGCAGTATTTT. Amino acid sequence: CASSSSGGGDTQYF.

The chain joins TRBV4-3 to TRBJ2-2; D is possibly TRBD2 (6 bases). The CDR3 spans 17 residues. V shed 1 base and J shed 0 bases, with 12 bases lying between them. CDR1 and CDR2 from the germline V gene are LGHNA and YSLEER. The CDR3 nucleotides are TGCGCCAGCAGCCAAGTACCGGGACTCACGAACACCGGGGAGCTGTTTTTT. It translates to CASSQVPGLTNTGELFF.

The rearrangement joins TRBV9 to TRBJ2-7; 10 nucleotides agree with TRBD1. V gave up 0 bases and J gave up 4 bases; unmatched junction bases: 19. The CDR3 extends over 20 amino acids. The germline gives CDR1 SGDLS, CDR2 YYNGEE. The CDR3 DNA sequence: TGTGCCAGCAGCGTAGCTAGGGGACAGGGGCCTACTAAAGTATCTTACGAGCAGTACGTC. Amino acid sequence: CASSVARGQGPTKVSYEQYV.

CDR3 amino acids: CASSPRQGLATNEKLFF. The CDR3 coding sequence is TGTGCCAGCAGCCCTAGACAGGGCCTTGCAACTAATGAAAAACTGTTTTTT. V usage is TRBV14 and J usage is TRBJ1-4; TRBD1 agrees at 7 bases. Trimming removed 4 bases from V and 0 bases from J; junction bases left unmatched: 8. The CDR3 has 17 residues. From germline, CDR1 is SGHDN and CDR2 FVKESK.

The V gene is TRBV18, the J gene TRBJ2-5; no firm D call. There are 15 residues in the CDR3. V gave up 3 bases and J gave up 4 bases, with 15 bases separating them. Germline CDR1 reads KGHSH; CDR2 reads LQKENI. CDR3 sequence (DNA): TGTGCCAGCTCACCGACCCGCCTTACGGGAGAGACCCAGTACTTC. Protein sequence: CASSPTRLTGETQYF.

The V and J genes are TRBV6-4 and TRBJ2-3; D gene unclear. Per germline, CDR1 MRHNA and CDR2 SNTAGT. V lost 8 bases and J 0 bases, leaving 12 bases between the germline ends. The CDR3 has 14 amino acids. CDR3 protein: CASAATASTDTQYF. The DNA of the CDR3 is TGTGCCAGCGCGGCTACTGCTAGCACAGATACGCAGTATTTT.

The chain joins TRBV14 to TRBJ2-7; D unresolved. Germline V lookup: CDR1 SGHDN, CDR2 FVKESK. V lost 0 bases, J lost 6 bases, and 6 bases lay in between. The CDR3 is 12 amino acids. The DNA for the CDR3 is TGTGCCAGCAGCCAAGATCCACTCGAGCAGTACTTC. Residues: CASSQDPLEQYF.

The chain couples TRBV5-4 to TRBJ1-2; the match to TRBD1 covers 9 bases. The CDR3 extends over 15 amino acids. V shed 2 bases and J 4 bases; nucleotides not matched to a gene: 6. Germline V gene data show CDR1 as SGHNT and CDR2 as YYREEE (reference sequence). CDR3 coding DNA: TGTGCCAGCAGCTTTACAGGGGGCTCTATCTATGGCTACACCTTC. Translating it yields CASSFTGGSIYGYTF.

The rearrangement joins TRBV11-2 to TRBJ2-5; D gene unclear. The CDR3 totals 14 residues. Trimming left V 1 base short and J 1 base short, with 7 bases between. Germline V gene data show CDR1 as SGHAT and CDR2 as FQNNGV. The DNA for the CDR3 is TGTGCCAGCAGCTTAGTTGGCGGCCAAGAGACCCAGTACTTC. Translating gives CASSLVGGQETQYF.

This clone was detected a few times. The chain recombines TRBV7-2 with TRBJ2-1; 12 nucleotides line up with TRBD2. There are 13 residues in the CDR3. Germline V gene data show CDR1 as SGHTA and CDR2 as FQGNSA. V shed 5 bases and J 13 bases; nucleotides not matched to a gene: 6. The CDR3 DNA reads TGTGCCAGCAGCCCACTAGCGGGGGGAGTCCAGTTCTTC. Protein sequence: CASSPLAGGVQFF.

The CDR3 DNA reads as TGTGCCAGCAGTATAGGAGGACTTTGGGCCAACGTCCTGACTTTC. Its protein product is CASSIGGLWANVLTF. The chain combines TRBV27 with TRBJ2-6; possible D gene TRBD2, 5 bases. There are 15 residues in the CDR3. Germline CDR1 reads MNHEY; CDR2 reads SMNVEV (reference sequence). V was cut by 5 bases and J by 5 bases, with 13 bases left in between.

The chain is built from TRBV5-6 and TRBJ2-2, with D perhaps TRBD2 (7 bases). CDR3 size: 16 residues. Trimming stripped 6 bases from V and 3 bases from J, with 18 bases between. Per germline, CDR1 SGHDT and CDR2 YYEEEE. The CDR3 is CASTGGGGRDTGELFF. DNA of the CDR3: TGTGCCAGCACCGGAGGCGGGGGCCGCGACACCGGGGAGCTGTTTTTT.

The chain carries TRBV11-3 and TRBJ1-1; the match to TRBD1 covers 7 bases. CDR1 SGHNT and CDR2 YENEEA come from the germline V gene. CDR3 size: 16 residues. The V segment lost 5 bases and the J segment 0 bases; nucleotides outside the gene matches: 9. The CDR3 DNA reads as TGTGCCAGCAGCAGTCCCGGGACAGTTATGAACACTGAAGCTTTCTTT. Translating it yields CASSSPGTVMNTEAFF.

This chain's CDR3 is CASSFRDRATIINSNQPQHF. In nucleotides, the CDR3 is TGTGCCAGCAGTTTCCGGGACAGGGCCACGATTATTAATAGCAATCAGCCCCAGCATTTT. The chain uses TRBV28 and TRBJ1-5; 9 bases are a match to TRBD1. The CDR3 has 20 amino acids. Trimming took 3 bases from V and 0 from J; bases not matched to a gene: 15. Germline-derived CDR1 and CDR2 are MDHEN and SYDVKM.

The rearrangement joins TRBV7-2 to TRBJ2-1, with D maybe TRBD2 (6 bases). The V end was cut by 5 bases, the J end by 3 bases, with 8 bases between. The CDR3 contains 13 residues. In germline, CDR1 is SGHTA, CDR2 FQGNSA. Written as DNA, the CDR3 is TGTGCCAGCAGCCTCGGGAGCTACAATGAGCAGTTCTTC. Translated, it gives CASSLGSYNEQFF.

The CDR3, as DNA: TGTGCCAGTAGAGGAGGAGGGCGTTCGGGGCAGCCCCAGCATTTT. Translation gives CASRGGGRSGQPQHF. The genes are TRBV19 and TRBJ1-5; D unclear. This CDR3 has 15 residues. V lost 6 bases, J lost 7 bases, and 19 bases lay in between. Per germline, CDR1 LNHDA and CDR2 SQIVND (reference sequence). Looking up the rest from reference TRBV19 and TRBJ1-5 gives the full variable domain: DGGITQSPKYLFRKEGQNVTLSCEQNLNHDAMYWYRQDPGQGLRLIYYSQIVNDFQKGDIAEGYSVSREKKESFPLTVTSAQKNPTAFYLCASRGGGRSGQPQHFGDGTRLSIL.

The chain joins TRBV6-6 to TRBJ2-7, with D perhaps matching TRBD2 (5 bases). The CDR3 is 10 residues long. From germline, CDR1 is MNHNY and CDR2 SVGAGI (reference sequence). The V end lost 8 bases, the J end lost 5 bases, and 7 bases lay between the germline ends. In DNA form, the CDR3 reads TGTGCCAGCGAGGGTAACGAGCAGTACTTC. Its translation: CASEGNEQYF.

The chain combines TRBV6-5 with TRBJ1-6; D is possibly TRBD1 (6 bases). Deletions cut 7 bases from V and 10 bases from J, with 17 bases between. The CDR3 is made up of 14 amino acids. Germline CDR1 reads MNHEY; CDR2 reads SVGAGI. CDR3 DNA sequence: TGTGCCAGCATCCTAGGACAGCACCAATCACCCCTCCACTTT. Its translation: CASILGQHQSPLHF.

The gene calls are TRBV11-3 and TRBJ2-3; 10 positions agree with TRBD2. The CDR3 is made up of 17 amino acids. Per germline, CDR1 SGHNT and CDR2 YENEEA. J gave up 0 bases and V 1 base, and 4 bases lay outside the gene matches. Here the CDR3 reads CASSLGSTSGSTDTQYF. CDR3 sequence (DNA): TGTGCCAGCAGCTTAGGCTCGACTAGCGGGAGCACAGATACGCAGTATTTT.

V gene TRBV30 combines with J gene TRBJ2-7; possibly TRBD2 for D (5 bases). The CDR3 is 12 amino acids. V was shortened by 2 bases and J by 1 base, with 6 bases between the two germline ends. Germline CDR1 and CDR2: GTSNPN and SVGIG (reference sequence). This CDR3 reads CAWSPGSYEQYF. CDR3 bases: TGTGCCTGGAGTCCGGGATCCTACGAGCAGTACTTC.

Here the CDR3 DNA reads TGTGCCAGCAGCTTCGACAGGTACTACGAGCAGTACGTC. This translates into CASSFDRYYEQYV. The V gene is TRBV7-8, the J gene TRBJ2-7, with D possibly being TRBD1 (6 bases). Germline V gives CDR1 SGHVS, CDR2 FQNEAQ. Trimming cost V 3 bases and J 3 bases, with 9 bases left between them. The CDR3 totals 13 residues.